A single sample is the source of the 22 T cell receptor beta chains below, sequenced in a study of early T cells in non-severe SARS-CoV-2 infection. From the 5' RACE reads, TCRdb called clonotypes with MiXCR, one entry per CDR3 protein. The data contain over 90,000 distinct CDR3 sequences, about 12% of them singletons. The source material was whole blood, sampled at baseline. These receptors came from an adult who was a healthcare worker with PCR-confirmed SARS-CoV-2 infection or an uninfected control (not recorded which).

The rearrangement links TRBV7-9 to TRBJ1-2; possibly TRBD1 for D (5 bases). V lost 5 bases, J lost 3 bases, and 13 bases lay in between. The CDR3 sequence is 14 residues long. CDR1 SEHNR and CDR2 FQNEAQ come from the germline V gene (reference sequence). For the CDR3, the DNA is TGTGCCAGCAGCCCCCGGGACGGCTACTATGGCTACACCTTC. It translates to CASSPRDGYYGYTF.

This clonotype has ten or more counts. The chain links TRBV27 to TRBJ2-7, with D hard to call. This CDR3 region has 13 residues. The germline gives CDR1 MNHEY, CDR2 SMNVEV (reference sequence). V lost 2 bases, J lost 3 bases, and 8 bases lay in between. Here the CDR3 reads CASSLVFGYEQYF. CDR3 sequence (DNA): TGTGCCAGCAGTTTAGTGTTCGGCTACGAGCAGTACTTC.

DNA for the CDR3: TGTGCCAGCAGAGAGCACATTACTAGCGGGAGGACGGAGACCCAGTACTTC. Translating it yields CASREHITSGRTETQYF. The chain combines TRBV6-1 with TRBJ2-5; 12 nucleotides match TRBD2. Germline CDR1 MNHNS, CDR2 SASEGT. CDR3 length equals 17 residues. V shed 6 bases, J shed 5 bases, and the junction held 13 bases outside the gene matches.

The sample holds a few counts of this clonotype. CDR3 region: CASSPLVKTSDYEQYF. CDR3 in DNA: TGTGCCAGCTCACCCCTCGTCAAGACGTCCGACTACGAGCAGTACTTC. This chain uses TRBV18 with TRBJ2-7; D ambiguous. CDR1 and CDR2 (germline): KGHSH, LQKENI. The CDR3 covers 16 residues. The V gene lost 3 bases and the J gene lost 3 bases, with 18 bases spanning the gap.

CDR3 nucleotides: TGTGCCAGCAGCCCAGGGTTATCGACCCAGTACTTC. This sequence encodes CASSPGLSTQYF. The chain couples TRBV7-6 to TRBJ2-5, with D perhaps TRBD1 (5 bases). This CDR3 has 12 amino acids. The V and J ends lost 5 bases and 7 bases respectively, with 11 bases between them. Germline CDR1 SGHVS, CDR2 FNYEAQ.

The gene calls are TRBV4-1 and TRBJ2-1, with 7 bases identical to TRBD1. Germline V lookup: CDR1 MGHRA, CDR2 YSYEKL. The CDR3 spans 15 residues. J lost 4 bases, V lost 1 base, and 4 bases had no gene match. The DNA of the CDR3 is TGCGCCAGCAGCCAAGCAGGGACAGCGTACAATGAGCAGTTCTTC. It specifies CASSQAGTAYNEQFF.

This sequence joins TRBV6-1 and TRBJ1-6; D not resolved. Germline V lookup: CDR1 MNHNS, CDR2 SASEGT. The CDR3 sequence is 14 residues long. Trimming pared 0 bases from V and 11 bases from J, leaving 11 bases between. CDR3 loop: CASSEAGRAAPLHF. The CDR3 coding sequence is TGTGCCAGCAGTGAAGCAGGGCGCGCTGCACCCCTCCACTTT.

CDR3 nucleotides: TGTGCCAGCAGACGGGACAGCACCTACGAGCAGTACTTC. Its protein product is CASRRDSTYEQYF. The J gene is TRBJ2-7, the V gene TRBV12-3 or TRBV12-4, with 7 bases identical to TRBD1. Trimming cost V 6 bases and J 2 bases; bases outside gene matches: 4. The CDR3 is 13 residues long.

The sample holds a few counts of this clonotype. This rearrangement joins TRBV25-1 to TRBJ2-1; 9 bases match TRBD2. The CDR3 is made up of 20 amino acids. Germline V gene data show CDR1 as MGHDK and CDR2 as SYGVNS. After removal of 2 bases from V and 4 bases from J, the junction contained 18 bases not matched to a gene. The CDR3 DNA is TGTGCCAGCAGTGAAGGGCTAGCGGGGACGAGACCCTCCTCGTACAATGAGCAGTTCTTC. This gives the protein CASSEGLAGTRPSSYNEQFF.

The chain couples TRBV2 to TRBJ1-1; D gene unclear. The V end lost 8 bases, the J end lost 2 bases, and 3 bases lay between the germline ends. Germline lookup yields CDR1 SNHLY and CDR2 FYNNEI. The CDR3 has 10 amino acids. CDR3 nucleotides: TGTGCCAGCCTCAACACTGAAGCTTTCTTT. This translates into CASLNTEAFF.

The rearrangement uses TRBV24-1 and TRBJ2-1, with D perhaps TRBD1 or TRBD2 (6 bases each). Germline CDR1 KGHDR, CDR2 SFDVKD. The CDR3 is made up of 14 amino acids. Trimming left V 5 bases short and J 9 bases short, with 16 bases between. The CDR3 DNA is TGTGCCACCAGTGCTCCCCTAGGGGGGCTTGAGCAGTTCTTC. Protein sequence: CATSAPLGGLEQFF.

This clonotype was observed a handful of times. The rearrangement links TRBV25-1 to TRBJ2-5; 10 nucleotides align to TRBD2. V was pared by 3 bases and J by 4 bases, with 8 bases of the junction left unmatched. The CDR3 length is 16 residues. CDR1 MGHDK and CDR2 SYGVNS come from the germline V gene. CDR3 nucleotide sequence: TGTGCCAGCAGTGAGGGCCCACTAGCGGGACTAGAGACCCAGTACTTC. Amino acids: CASSEGPLAGLETQYF.

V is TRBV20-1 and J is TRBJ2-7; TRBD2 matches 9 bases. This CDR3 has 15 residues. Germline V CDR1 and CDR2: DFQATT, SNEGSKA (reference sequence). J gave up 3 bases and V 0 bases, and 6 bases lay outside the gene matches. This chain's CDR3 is CSARDRAGGIYEQYF. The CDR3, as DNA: TGCAGTGCTAGAGATCGAGCGGGGGGAATCTACGAGCAGTACTTC.

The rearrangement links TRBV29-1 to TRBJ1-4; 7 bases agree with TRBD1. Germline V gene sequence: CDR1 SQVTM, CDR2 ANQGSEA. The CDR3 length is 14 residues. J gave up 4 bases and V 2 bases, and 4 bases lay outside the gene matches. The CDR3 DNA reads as TGCAGCGTTGAACAGGGGACAGATAATGAAAAACTGTTTTTT. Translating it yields CSVEQGTDNEKLFF.

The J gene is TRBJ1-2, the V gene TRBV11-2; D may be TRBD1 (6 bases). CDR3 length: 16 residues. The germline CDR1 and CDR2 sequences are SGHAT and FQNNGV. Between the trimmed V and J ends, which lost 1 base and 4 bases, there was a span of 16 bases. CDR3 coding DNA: TGTGCCAGCAGCTTAGTACACCAGGGGTCCACCTATGGCTACACCTTC. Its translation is CASSLVHQGSTYGYTF.

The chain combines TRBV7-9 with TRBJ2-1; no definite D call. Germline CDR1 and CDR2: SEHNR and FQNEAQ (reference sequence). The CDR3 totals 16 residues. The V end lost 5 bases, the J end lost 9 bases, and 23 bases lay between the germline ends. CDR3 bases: TGTGCCAGCAGCCTCCTGGCCCGAGGTCCCGTCGCTGAGCAGTTCTTC. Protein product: CASSLLARGPVAEQFF.

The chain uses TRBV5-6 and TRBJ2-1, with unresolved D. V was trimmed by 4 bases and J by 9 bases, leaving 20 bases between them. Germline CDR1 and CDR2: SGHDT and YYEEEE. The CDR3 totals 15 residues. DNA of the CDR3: TGTGCCAGCAGCACCCGGGCCTTGGCTTATACTGAGCAGTTCTTC. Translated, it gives CASSTRALAYTEQFF.

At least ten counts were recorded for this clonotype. The CDR3 nucleotides read TGTGCCAGTCGACAGGGATCCCTCCCCGGGGAGCTGTTTTTT. Amino acid sequence: CASRQGSLPGELFF. The chain combines TRBV2 with TRBJ2-2, with 7 positions matching TRBD1. The germline V gene encodes CDR1 SNHLY and CDR2 FYNNEI. J lost 6 bases, V lost 9 bases, and 10 bases had no gene match. The CDR3 extends over 14 amino acids.

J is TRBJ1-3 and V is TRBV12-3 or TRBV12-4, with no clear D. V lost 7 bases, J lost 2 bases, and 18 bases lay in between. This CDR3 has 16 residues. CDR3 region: CASKKLTDAAGNTIYF. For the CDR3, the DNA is TGTGCCAGCAAAAAGCTCACGGACGCAGCTGGAAACACCATATATTTT.

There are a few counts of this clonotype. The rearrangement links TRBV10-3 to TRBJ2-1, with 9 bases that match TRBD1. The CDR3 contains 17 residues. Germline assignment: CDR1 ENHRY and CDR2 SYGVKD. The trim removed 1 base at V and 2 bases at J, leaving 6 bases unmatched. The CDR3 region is CAISELGQGTTYNEQFF. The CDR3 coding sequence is TGTGCCATCAGTGAGTTAGGACAGGGGACCACCTACAATGAGCAGTTCTTC.

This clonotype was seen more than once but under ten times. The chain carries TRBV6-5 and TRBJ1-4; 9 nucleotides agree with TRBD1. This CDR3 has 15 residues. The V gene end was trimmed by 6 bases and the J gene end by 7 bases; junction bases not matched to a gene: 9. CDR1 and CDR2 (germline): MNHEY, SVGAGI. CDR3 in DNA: TGTGCCAGCAGCCAAACACAGGGGGCAGGTGAAAAACTGTTTTTT. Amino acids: CASSQTQGAGEKLFF.

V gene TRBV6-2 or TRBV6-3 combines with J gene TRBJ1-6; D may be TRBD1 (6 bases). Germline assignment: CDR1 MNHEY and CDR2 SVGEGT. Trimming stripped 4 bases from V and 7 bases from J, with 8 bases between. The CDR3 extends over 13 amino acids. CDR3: CASSFQGNSPLHF. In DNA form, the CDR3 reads TGTGCCAGCAGTTTTCAGGGGAATTCACCCCTCCACTTT.